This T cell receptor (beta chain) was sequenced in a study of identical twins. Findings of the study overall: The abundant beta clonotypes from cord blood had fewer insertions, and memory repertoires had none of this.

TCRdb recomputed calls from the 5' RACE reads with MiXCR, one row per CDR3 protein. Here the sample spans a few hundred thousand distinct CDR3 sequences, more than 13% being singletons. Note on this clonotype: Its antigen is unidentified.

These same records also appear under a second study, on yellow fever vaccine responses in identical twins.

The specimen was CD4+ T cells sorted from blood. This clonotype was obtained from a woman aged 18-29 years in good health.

In nucleotides, the CDR3 is TGTGCCAGTAGTGGAGCGGACAGATCCGCCTACGAGCAGTACTTC. It yields the protein CASSGADRSAYEQYF. The chain is built from TRBV19 and TRBJ2-7; the D gene is possibly TRBD1 (6 bases). The V and J ends lost 5 bases and 2 bases respectively, with 16 bases between them. Germline V gene lookup returns CDR1 LNHDA and CDR2 SQIVND (reference sequence). CDR3 length: 15 amino acids.